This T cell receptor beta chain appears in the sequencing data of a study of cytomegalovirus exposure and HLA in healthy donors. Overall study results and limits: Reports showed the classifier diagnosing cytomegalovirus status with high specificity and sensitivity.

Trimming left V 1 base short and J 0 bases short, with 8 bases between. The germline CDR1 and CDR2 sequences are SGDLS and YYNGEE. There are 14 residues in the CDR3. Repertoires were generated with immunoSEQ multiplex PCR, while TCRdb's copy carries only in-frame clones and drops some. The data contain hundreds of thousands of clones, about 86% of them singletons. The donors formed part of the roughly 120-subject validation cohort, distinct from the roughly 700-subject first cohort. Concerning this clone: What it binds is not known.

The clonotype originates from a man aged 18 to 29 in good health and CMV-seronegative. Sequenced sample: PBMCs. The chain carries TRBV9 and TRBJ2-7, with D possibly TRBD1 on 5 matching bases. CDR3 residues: CASSVQGFSYEQYF. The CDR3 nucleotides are TGTGCCAGCAGCGTACAGGGCTTCTCCTACGAGCAGTACTTC. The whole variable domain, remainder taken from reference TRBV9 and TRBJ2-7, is DSGVTQTPKHLITATGQRVTLRCSPRSGDLSVYWYQQSLDQGLQFLIQYYNGEERAKGNILERFSAQQFPDLHSELNLSSLELGDSALYFCASSVQGFSYEQYFGPGTRLTVT.